The entry below describes one T cell receptor beta chain. There is no known antigen for this receptor. Qualities for individual bases were not recorded, and no much larger clone is one base off. The data were obtained in a study of blood T cell repertoires in COVID-19 (dated by TCRdb to between 2020 and 2021). A note on the overall study: Samples from collaborators originated in the United States, Italy and Spain and spanned both the acute and convalescent phases of COVID-19. The material from the prospective study consisted of cDNA or gDNA derived from T cells, B-cell-depleted T cells, or PBMCs. Deeply sampled blood TCRbeta repertoires from subjects exposed to, actively infected with, or recovered from COVID-19 were included in the dataset. The repertoires were made available in a free public database intended to serve as a resource for research on the immune response to SARS-CoV-2. Samples were obtained from the ongoing ImmuneRACE study (first 160 participants) and from 1,200 or so subjects provided by 6 global collaborators. The sample metadata nearly always contained a de-identified subject ID, COVID-19 status, age in years and sex. Where HLA class I and class II types were available, the types were taken from metadata supplied by the sample provider, not from assay-based typing.

Overall results and qualifications from the work: Clinical and demographic metadata were provided uncurated, with the amount varying by source and participant.

TCRbeta CDR3 regions were amplified from genomic DNA by means of the immunoSEQ Assay, a bias-controlled multiplex PCR. Concerning the study's data processing: The number of nucleated cells in each sample was estimated from the amplification of reference gene primers within the assay. To quantify the absolute abundance of each unique TCRbeta CDR3 rearrangement, sequence reads were collapsed and filtered. For each sample, productive Simpson clonality was calculated as the square root of Simpson's diversity index over productive rearrangements. TCRdb took this table from immuneACCESS and kept in-frame rearrangements with V and J called. Such tables lack part of the clones; where checked against another copy, unresolved V genes explain under half of the gap, and the rest is unexplained. The V and J calls and the clone size are those of that table, but D and trimming were determined from the DNA. The sample table records under 300,000 clones; approximately 81% of these occur just once. Jointly, the top ten make up 2.5% to 3% of the sample.

Including cysteine and phenylalanine, the CDR3 has 15 amino acids. Only the CDR3 portion is preserved as DNA: 45 bases, with reading frame beginning at the first base. CDR1 and CDR2 were assigned from the germline V gene as SGHAT and FQNNGV. At the junction V is shortened by 0 bases and J by 1 base, with 10 bases in between. Collaborating institutions collected whole blood in K2EDTA tubes following their own protocols. Collaborator samples were shipped for TCRbeta analysis as frozen whole blood, isolated PBMCs, or DNA extracted from either sample type. The material sequenced was peripheral blood. The rearranged segments are TRBV11-2 and TRBJ2-7; the D gene cannot be named for sure. This clonotype was sampled from a woman in her fifties or sixties with active or convalescent COVID-19. The CDR3 in this case is CASSLDPIGSYEQYF. DNA sequence: TGTGCCAGCAGCTTAGACCCCATCGGGTCCTACGAGCAGTACTTC.